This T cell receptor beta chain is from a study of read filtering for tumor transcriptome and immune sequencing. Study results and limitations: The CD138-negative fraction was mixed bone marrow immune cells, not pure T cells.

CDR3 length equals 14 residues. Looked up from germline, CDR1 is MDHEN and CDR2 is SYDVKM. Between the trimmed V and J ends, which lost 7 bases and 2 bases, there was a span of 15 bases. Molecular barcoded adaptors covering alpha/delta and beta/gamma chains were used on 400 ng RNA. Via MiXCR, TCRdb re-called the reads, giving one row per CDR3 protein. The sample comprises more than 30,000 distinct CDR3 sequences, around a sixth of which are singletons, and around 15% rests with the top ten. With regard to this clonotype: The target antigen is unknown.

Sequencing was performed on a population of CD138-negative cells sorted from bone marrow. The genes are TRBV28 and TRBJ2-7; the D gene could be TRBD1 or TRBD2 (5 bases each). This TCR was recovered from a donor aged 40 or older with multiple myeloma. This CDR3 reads CASILWDGTYEQYF. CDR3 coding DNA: TGTGCCAGCATACTATGGGACGGCACCTACGAGCAGTACTTC.